A single sample gave rise to the 5 T cell receptor beta chains below, sequenced in a study of T cells in Graves' hyperthyroidism and ophthalmopathy. Researchers took RNA transcripts and amplified the TCR beta CDR3 regions from them. Carried out on the TCR CDR3, a first-round RT-PCR used the HTBI primer set. TCRdb re-called the multiplex PCR reads with MiXCR, one entry per CDR3 protein. This table holds about 640,000 distinct CDR3 sequences, more than 20% found once. Sequencing input: blood. The receptor source for this set is a man aged 30-40 years with Graves' ophthalmopathy.

This sequence joins TRBV27 and TRBJ1-5; D gene unclear. Looked up from germline, CDR1 is MNHEY and CDR2 is SMNVEV (reference sequence). This CDR3 is 13 amino acids long. The V and J ends lost 9 bases and 1 base respectively, with 10 bases between them. This chain's CDR3 is CARRQWSNQPQHF. CDR3 in DNA: TGTGCCAGGAGACAATGGAGCAATCAGCCCCAGCATTTT.

This chain links TRBV20-1 with TRBJ1-6; 9 bases match TRBD1. V dropped 3 bases and J dropped 10; count of bases not matched to a gene: 13. This CDR3 comprises 16 residues. The V gene's germline CDR1 is DFQATT and CDR2 SNEGSKA (reference sequence). CDR3 in DNA: TGCAGTGCTAGGGTGAACCGGGACAGGGTCAAGTCACCCCTCCACTTT. The encoded protein is CSARVNRDRVKSPLHF.

The V gene is TRBV3-1, the J gene TRBJ2-1; 12 bases line up with TRBD2. J gave up 9 bases and V 1 base, and 10 bases lay outside the gene matches. Germline CDR1 LGHDT, CDR2 YNNKEL (reference sequence). CDR3 length: 17 amino acids. The CDR3 DNA reads TGTGCCAGCAGCCAAGGGGCTAGCGGGAGGGCTTCTAGTGAGCAGTTCTTC. Protein product: CASSQGASGRASSEQFF.

Ten or more counts support this clonotype. The V call is TRBV2, the J call TRBJ2-3, with TRBD2 identical over 8 bases. V was pared by 10 bases and J by 0 bases, with 15 bases of the junction left unmatched. Germline-derived CDR1 and CDR2 are SNHLY and FYNNEI. The CDR3 contains 17 residues. This CDR3 reads CATKLSYSGVSTDTQYF. CDR3 DNA sequence: TGTGCCACCAAGCTGTCATATAGCGGGGTTAGCACAGATACGCAGTATTTT. Using reference TRBV2 and TRBJ2-3 for the parts outside the CDR3, the full variable domain is EPEVTQTPSHQVTQMGQEVILRCVPISNHLYFYWYRQILGQKVEFLVSFYNNEISEKSEIFDDQFSVERPDGSNFTLKIRSTKLEDSAMYFCATKLSYSGVSTDTQYFGPGTRLTVL.

This clonotype was found many times. The chain has TRBV20-1 and TRBJ2-7; 8 nucleotides line up with TRBD1. CDR1 and CDR2 (germline): DFQATT, SNEGSKA (reference sequence). This CDR3 spans 11 amino acids. Written as DNA, the CDR3 is TGCAGAACGGACAGGGTGGGCGAGCAGTACTTC. It translates to CRTDRVGEQYF.